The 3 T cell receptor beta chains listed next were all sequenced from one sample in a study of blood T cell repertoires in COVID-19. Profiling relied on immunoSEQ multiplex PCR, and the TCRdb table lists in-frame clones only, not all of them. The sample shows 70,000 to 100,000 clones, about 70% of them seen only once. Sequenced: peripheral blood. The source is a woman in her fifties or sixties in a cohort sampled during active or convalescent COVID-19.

CDR3 residues: CASSPWDGGRYEQYF. As DNA, the CDR3 is TGTGCCAGCAGCCCCTGGGATGGGGGGAGGTACGAGCAGTACTTC. The chain uses TRBV11-2 and TRBJ2-7; possible D gene TRBD2, 6 bases. V lost 5 bases to trimming and J lost 4 bases, with 18 bases between them. Germline V lookup: CDR1 SGHAT, CDR2 FQNNGV. The CDR3 extends over 15 amino acids.

CDR3 sequence reads: CASSPTSGLSAGELFF. The CDR3 DNA reads as TGTGCCAGCAGTCCGACTAGCGGTCTTTCGGCCGGGGAGCTGTTTTTT. The chain joins TRBV2 to TRBJ2-2; 9 positions agree with TRBD2. The CDR3 is 16 residues long. J was trimmed by 6 bases and V by 5 bases; bases with no gene match: 10. Germline V CDR1 and CDR2: SNHLY, FYNNEI.

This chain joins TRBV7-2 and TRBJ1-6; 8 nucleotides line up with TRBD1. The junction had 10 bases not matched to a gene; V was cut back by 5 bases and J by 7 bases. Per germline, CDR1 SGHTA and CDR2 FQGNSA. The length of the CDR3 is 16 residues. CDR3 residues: CASSRDRLGWNSPLHF. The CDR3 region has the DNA TGTGCCAGCAGCCGGGACAGGTTGGGATGGAATTCACCCCTCCACTTT.